This T cell receptor beta chain was captured in a study of patients and donors after allogeneic stem cell transplantation. Points on this clonotype: The junction departs from the called germline gene at one end, perhaps through a read error.

CDR3 size: 14 residues. From germline, CDR1 is SGHVS and CDR2 FNYEAQ. TCRdb independently ran MiXCR on the RT-PCR reads; one entry per CDR3 protein. The table records some 960,000 distinct CDR3 sequences, approximately 19% of them present only once. This rearrangement joins TRBV7-6 to TRBJ2-2; D is unclear. Sample: blood, either unsorted or a sorted T cell fraction (not recorded which). This TCR was sampled from a human donor who was either an allogeneic HSCT recipient or a stem cell or donor lymphocyte infusion donor (not recorded which). It is not recorded whose cells these are; they may come from a transplant donor. CDR3 nucleotide sequence: TGTGCCTGCAGCTTAGCAACGAACACCGGGGAGCTGTTTTTT. This codes for CACSLATNTGELFF.